This T cell receptor beta chain came from a study of blood T cell repertoires in COVID-19. Study-level information: Acute and convalescent COVID-19 specimens originated in the United States, Italy and Spain.

The CDR3 length is 16 residues. The J segment lost 9 bases and the V segment lost 5 bases, leaving 15 bases of the junction unmatched. Germline assignment: CDR1 SGHVS and CDR2 FQNEAQ. Study processing details: Amplification of reference gene primers provided the estimated nucleated cell counts. The assay was immunoSEQ multiplex PCR, and TCRdb's table has in-frame clones only and misses some. V and J calls and clone size are given by that table; D and trimming were obtained from the DNA. The data contain around 100,000 clones, around 85% of them singletons. Sequencing used peripheral blood. The source is a woman between 65 and 79 years old with active or convalescent COVID-19. This chain joins TRBV7-8 and TRBJ2-1, with 8 positions matching TRBD2. The CDR3 sequence is CASSGGLSGGPGEQFF. Written as DNA, the CDR3 is TGTGCCAGCAGCGGGGGTTTGTCGGGAGGGCCAGGTGAGCAGTTCTTC. Together with reference TRBV7-8 and TRBJ2-1, the CDR3 gives the full variable domain: GAGVSQSPRYKVAKRGQDVALRCDPISGHVSLFWYQQALGQGPEFLTYFQNEAQLDKSGLPSDRFFAERPEGSVSTLKIQRTQQEDSAVYLCASSGGLSGGPGEQFFGPGTRLTVL.